This T cell receptor (beta chain) was identified during a study of response to subunit inactivated influenza vaccine (dated by TCRdb to between 2017 and 2018). Some background on the complete study: The study used deep quantitative T cell receptor repertoire profiling to track responses to a trivalent subunit inactivated influenza vaccine.

This clonotype has only a few counts. No antigen is known for it. Base qualities are not at hand, and no much larger clone is one base apart. Libraries were built with RT-PCR. Reads for this sample came from an Illumina HiSeq 2500. TCRdb's own reprocessing of the public reads used fastp at Q25 and MiXCR and kept productive beta chains. One record per CDR3 amino acid sequence lists the most common genes and DNA. The sample table holds roughly 650,000 distinct CDR3 sequences, of which roughly 14% were seen once. Clones ranked in the top ten supply 11% of the sample. The CDR3 has 18 amino acids, counting the end cysteine and phenylalanine. Of all the DNA, just the CDR3 is kept, 54 bases in frame from base 1. Clipping removes 0 bases from V and 0 bases from J, with 8 as the unmatched junction base count. Via the germline V gene, CDR1 is LGHNA and CDR2 YSLEER. Overall study results and their limits: The authors suggested that each seasonal influenza vaccination may recruit only a limited number of new T cells.

The rearrangement combines TRBV4-3 with TRBJ2-3; the junction holds 8 bases that match TRBD2. The receptor was derived from a man aged 45-60 years who received an inactivated influenza vaccine. Donor details come from another sample of the same person, matched by shared clones. Sequenced here: PBMCs from blood, sampled 12 days after vaccination. CDR3 protein: CASSQDQGSGASTDTQYF. The DNA is TGCGCCAGCAGCCAAGATCAAGGTAGCGGGGCTAGCACAGATACGCAGTATTTT.